The 30 T cell receptor beta chains presented below share a single source sample, sequenced in a study of regulatory T cells in long-lasting Graves disease. Stated time point: newly diagnosed GD, antithyroid drugs for less than 3 months. Construction of the TCR library relied on RNA isolated from PBMCs. Sequencing libraries for TCR beta were prepared with iRepertoire HTBI primers and Arm-PCR of CDR3 regions. From the multiplex PCR reads, TCRdb called clonotypes with MiXCR, one entry per CDR3 protein. Among about 620,000 distinct CDR3 sequences, roughly 15% were seen once, and the ten largest hold around 19%. A further study also used this sample, focusing on T cells in Graves' hyperthyroidism and ophthalmopathy.

The sequences come from peripheral blood mononuclear cells (PBMCs), collected at new diagnosis, from a patient treated with antithyroid drugs. The receptor source for this set is a woman in her thirties with Graves disease.

There are a few counts of this clonotype. This chain connects TRBV15 to TRBJ2-6; D is unresolved. Germline CDR1 and CDR2: LNHNV and YYDKDF (reference sequence). Trimming left V 5 bases short and J 0 bases short, with 8 bases between. The CDR3 length is 15 residues. This CDR3 reads CATSVLPSGANVLTF. As DNA, the CDR3 is TGTGCCACCAGCGTGCTGCCCTCTGGGGCCAACGTCCTGACTTTC.

This clonotype came up many times. The chain is built from TRBV20-1 and TRBJ1-1; D possibly corresponds to TRBD1 (6 bases). Trimming left V 3 bases short and J 4 bases short, with 18 bases between. Germline V gene data show CDR1 as DFQATT and CDR2 as SNEGSKA (reference sequence). The CDR3 is made up of 15 amino acids. The DNA of the CDR3 is TGCAGTGCTAGGTGGACAACCCGGACAGCCACTGAAGCTTTCTTT. Translation: CSARWTTRTATEAFF.

The V gene is TRBV13, the J gene TRBJ1-2; weak D call: TRBD1 (6 bases). The germline V gene has CDR1 PRHDT and CDR2 FYEKMQ (reference sequence). V lost 5 bases to trimming and J lost 6 bases, with 13 bases between them. The CDR3 spans 13 residues. CDR3 bases: TGTGCCAGCAGCCCTCTGGGGGGCAATGGCTACACCTTC. Its protein is CASSPLGGNGYTF.

This clonotype appeared a few times. V is TRBV6-5 and J is TRBJ2-1; D is ambiguous. Per the germline V gene, CDR1 is MNHEY and CDR2 is SVGAGI. Trimming took 0 bases from V and 5 from J, leaving 14 bases between them. The CDR3 has 16 amino acids. CDR3 nucleotides: TGTGCCAGCAGTTACTCGAGTGCGAGGTCCAACAATGAGCAGTTCTTC. It codes for CASSYSSARSNNEQFF.

This clonotype was seen ten or more times. This chain joins TRBV5-1 and TRBJ2-3; D not certain. Germline V lookup: CDR1 SGHRS, CDR2 YFSETQ. Trimming pared 4 bases from V and 1 base from J, leaving 19 bases between. The CDR3 length is 17 residues. For the CDR3, the DNA is TGCGCCAGCAGCCGAACCCCCGTCCCCGACGGCACAGATACGCAGTATTTT. As protein: CASSRTPVPDGTDTQYF.

The table lists this clonotype with many counts. The chain links TRBV29-1 to TRBJ1-4; D is uncertain. CDR3 length: 10 residues. The germline V gene has CDR1 SQVTM and CDR2 ANQGSEA. The V end was cut by 6 bases, the J end by 7 bases, with 6 bases between. The CDR3 is CSVWGEKLFF. The CDR3 DNA reads as TGCAGCGTGTGGGGTGAAAAACTGTTTTTT.

This clonotype was detected only a few times. V and J are TRBV20-1 and TRBJ2-1, with TRBD2 matching over 10 bases. This CDR3 has 13 residues. Germline V lookup: CDR1 DFQATT, CDR2 SNEGSKA (reference sequence). Trimming took 0 bases from V and 8 from J; bases not matched to a gene: 1. CDR3 loop: CSARDSGRYEQFF. The CDR3 coding sequence is TGCAGTGCTAGAGATAGCGGGAGGTATGAGCAGTTCTTC.

A few counts support this clonotype. The chain uses TRBV7-3 and TRBJ2-2; D may be TRBD2 (5 bases). Trimming shortened V by 4 bases and J by 7 bases, and 16 bases separated the two germline ends. This CDR3 has 15 residues. Germline lookup yields CDR1 SGHTA and CDR2 FQGTGA. The CDR3 coding sequence is TGTGCCAGCAGCTCCTCCGGCGCTGGGAGCGGGGAGCTGTTTTTT. As protein: CASSSSGAGSGELFF.

Many counts were recorded for this clonotype. The V call is TRBV29-1, the J call TRBJ2-1; 7 bases align to TRBD2. V lost 8 bases and J lost 4; bases outside the gene matches: 11. The CDR3 is made up of 14 amino acids. Germline-derived CDR1 and CDR2 are SQVTM and ANQGSEA. The CDR3 region is CSSLGGRVYNEQFF. DNA for the CDR3: TGCAGCTCCCTGGGCGGGAGAGTGTACAATGAGCAGTTCTTC.

This clonotype occurred many times. V usage is TRBV2 and J usage is TRBJ2-7, with 10 positions matching TRBD1. The CDR3 covers 14 residues. V dropped 7 bases and J dropped 4; count of bases not matched to a gene: 7. The germline V gene encodes CDR1 SNHLY and CDR2 FYNNEI. CDR3 region: CASKGQGTRYEQYF. The CDR3 DNA sequence: TGTGCCAGCAAGGGACAGGGGACTCGGTACGAGCAGTACTTC.

This clonotype was detected only a few times. V gene TRBV2 combines with J gene TRBJ2-7; TRBD2 matches 9 bases. The CDR3 has 15 amino acids. V shed 7 bases, J shed 2 bases, and the junction held 9 bases outside the gene matches. Looked up from germline, CDR1 is SNHLY and CDR2 is FYNNEI. The CDR3 nucleotides read TGTGCCAGCAAGAGACTAGCGGAGGCCCCCTACGAGCAGTACTTC. It is translated as CASKRLAEAPYEQYF.

This clonotype has at least ten counts. The rearrangement joins TRBV11-2 to TRBJ2-7, with TRBD1 identical over 7 bases. Germline trimming cut 2 bases from V and 2 bases from J; bases unmatched to any gene: 12. Germline assignment: CDR1 SGHAT and CDR2 FQNNGV. The CDR3 is 17 residues long. The CDR3 protein is CASSLPTTGARTYEQYF. The CDR3 DNA sequence: TGTGCCAGCAGCTTACCAACTACAGGGGCTCGGACCTACGAGCAGTACTTC.

The sample holds many counts of this clonotype. The CDR3 DNA reads as TGCAGTGCTAGATCGGGACAGGGGGCCCCCTACGAGCAGTACTTC. Translated: CSARSGQGAPYEQYF. This sequence joins TRBV20-1 and TRBJ2-7; the match to TRBD1 covers 12 bases. Trimming cost V 2 bases and J 2 bases; bases outside gene matches: 4. This CDR3 is built from 15 residues. Germline V CDR1 and CDR2: DFQATT, SNEGSKA (reference sequence).

In its sample, this clonotype was seen a few times. This chain uses TRBV9 with TRBJ1-4, with D possibly matching TRBD1 (5 bases). V was trimmed by 1 base and J by 3 bases, leaving 7 bases between them. CDR1 is SGDLS and CDR2 is YYNGEE in the germline V gene. The CDR3 runs to 14 residues. DNA of the CDR3: TGTGCCAGCAGCGTATGGGGGGCTAATGAAAAACTGTTTTTT. Protein sequence: CASSVWGANEKLFF.

In DNA form, the CDR3 reads TGCGCCAGCAGCCCCGCCGGGACTAGCGGGCGAGGGGCAGATACGCAGTATTTT. Translated, it gives CASSPAGTSGRGADTQYF. The rearrangement uses TRBV5-1 and TRBJ2-3; 12 bases agree with TRBD2. Germline CDR1 reads SGHRS; CDR2 reads YFSETQ. CDR3 size: 18 residues. V dropped 4 bases and J dropped 4; count of bases not matched to a gene: 13.

This chain joins TRBV15 and TRBJ1-2, with D hard to call. CDR3 length: 17 amino acids. Trimming removed 3 bases from V and 8 bases from J, with 25 bases in between. Germline V lookup: CDR1 LNHNV, CDR2 YYDKDF (reference sequence). CDR3 DNA sequence: TGTGCCACCAGCAGTTCGTTGCTTTTATCCTCTGCCGAGGGCTACACCTTC. This gives the protein CATSSSLLLSSAEGYTF.

The chain combines TRBV5-6 with TRBJ1-5; D possibly corresponds to TRBD1 (6 bases). Germline loops: CDR1 SGHDT, CDR2 YYEEEE. V was pared by 0 bases and J by 6 bases, with 13 bases between. The CDR3 extends over 15 amino acids. CDR3 bases: TGTGCCAGCAGCTTGGGGCAGGGGATACGTCAGCCCCAGCATTTT. It specifies CASSLGQGIRQPQHF.

The chain employs TRBV30 and TRBJ1-2, with a tentative D call TRBD1 (5 bases). V was pared by 2 bases and J by 4 bases, with 8 bases between. The CDR3 has 12 amino acids. Germline values: CDR1 GTSNPN, CDR2 SVGIG (reference sequence). The CDR3: CAWSNTGYGYTF. The CDR3 DNA reads as TGTGCCTGGAGTAACACAGGCTATGGCTACACCTTC.

This clonotype has at least ten counts. The V call is TRBV2, the J call TRBJ1-1; no clear D. Germline assignment: CDR1 SNHLY and CDR2 FYNNEI. Trimming removed 4 bases from V and 1 base from J, with 16 bases in between. This CDR3 is 16 amino acids long. The CDR3 reads CASSVEVGLKNTEAFF. CDR3 bases: TGTGCCAGCAGTGTTGAGGTAGGACTGAAGAACACTGAAGCTTTCTTT. Looking up the rest from reference TRBV2 and TRBJ1-1 gives the full variable domain: EPEVTQTPSHQVTQMGQEVILRCVPISNHLYFYWYRQILGQKVEFLVSFYNNEISEKSEIFDDQFSVERPDGSNFTLKIRSTKLEDSAMYFCASSVEVGLKNTEAFFGQGTRLTVV.

Regarding this clonotype: A much more abundant neighbour one base away suggests this may be a read error. The chain employs TRBV20-1 and TRBJ2-7; 7 nucleotides line up with TRBD2. The CDR3 sequence is 18 residues long. The V gene's germline CDR1 is DFQATT and CDR2 SNEGSKA (reference sequence). The CDR3 nucleotides are TGCAGTGCCGCGACGACAGCGATCCTTCGGGGGAGGGACTACGGGCAGTACTTC. This codes for CSAATTAILRGRDYGQYF.

J is TRBJ1-4 and V is TRBV19; D is undetermined. CDR1 and CDR2 from the germline V gene are LNHDA and SQIVND (reference sequence). Trimming stripped 6 bases from V and 6 bases from J, with 11 bases between. The CDR3 runs 13 residues. As DNA, the CDR3 is TGTGCCAGTAGCTCTTCAGGCTATGAAAAACTGTTTTTT. It encodes CASSSSGYEKLFF.

This clonotype came up once. The junction departs from the called germline gene at one end, perhaps through a read error. This chain links TRBV6-9 with TRBJ2-2; 8 bases fit TRBD1. The germline V gene encodes CDR1 MNHGY and CDR2 SVAAGI. The CDR3 sequence is 15 residues long. CDR3: CASSWTGPNIGELFF. The CDR3 DNA sequence: TGTGCCAGCAGTTGGACAGGGCCTAACATCGGGGAGCTGTTTTTT.

The count of this clonotype is one. The chain carries TRBV4-1 and TRBJ2-3; D is possibly TRBD1 (5 bases). The germline CDR1 and CDR2 sequences are MGHRA and YSYEKL. The CDR3 consists of 14 residues. The V and J ends lost 1 base and 4 bases respectively, with 9 bases between them. CDR3 region: CASSQGLGADTQYF. The CDR3 nucleotides are TGCGCCAGCAGCCAAGGTCTAGGGGCAGATACGCAGTATTTT.

This clonotype was observed many times. The J gene is TRBJ1-2, the V gene TRBV12-3 or TRBV12-4, with 8 bases fitting TRBD1. The junction had 9 bases not matched to a gene; V was cut back by 4 bases and J by 8 bases. The CDR3 is made up of 14 amino acids. The chain's CDR3 is CASSSHRGMRGYTF. DNA of the CDR3: TGTGCCAGCAGTTCTCACAGGGGGATGAGGGGCTACACCTTC.

A remark on this clonotype: A read error may be the cause here, since a much bigger clone is one base away. This sequence joins TRBV12-3 or TRBV12-4 and TRBJ2-5; no firm D call. This CDR3 has 13 residues. The CDR3 nucleotides read TGTGCCAGCAGTTTGAACCGCCAAGAGACCCAGCACTTC. It specifies CASSLNRQETQHF.

The chain uses TRBV6-2 or TRBV6-3 and TRBJ1-6; D call uncertain. V lost 5 bases and J lost 12, with 11 bases in between. The CDR3 has 12 amino acids. Germline V gene data show CDR1 as MNHEY and CDR2 as SVGEGT. The CDR3 DNA sequence: TGTGCCAGCAGTACCCCCGGTATACCCCTCCACTTT. This sequence encodes CASSTPGIPLHF.

The V gene is TRBV20-1, the J gene TRBJ1-5, with D possibly TRBD1 on 5 matching bases. The germline V gene encodes CDR1 DFQATT and CDR2 SNEGSKA (reference sequence). The CDR3 spans 18 residues. The V gene lost 2 bases and the J gene lost 5 bases, with 25 bases spanning the gap. In nucleotides, the CDR3 is TGCAGTGCTAGACGTTTAAGCAGGGCGCCACTAATTCATCAGCCCCAGCATTTT. It is translated as CSARRLSRAPLIHQPQHF.

CDR3: CASSPAEGYEQYF. The CDR3 region has the DNA TGTGCCAGCAGCCCGGCGGAAGGCTACGAGCAGTACTTC. The genes are TRBV11-3 and TRBJ2-7; D is undetermined. The CDR3 extends over 13 amino acids. Deletions cut 5 bases from V and 3 bases from J, with 11 bases between. CDR1 and CDR2 (germline): SGHNT, YENEEA. Complete variable domain (other parts from reference TRBV11-3 and TRBJ2-7): EAGVVQSPRYKIIEKKQPVAFWCNPISGHNTLYWYLQNLGQGPELLIRYENEEAVDDSQLPKDRFSAERLKGVDSTLKIQPAELGDSAVYLCASSPAEGYEQYFGPGTRLTVT.

V usage is TRBV28 and J usage is TRBJ2-3; the D gene is possibly TRBD2 (6 bases). Per the germline V gene, CDR1 is MDHEN and CDR2 is SYDVKM. V was cut by 7 bases and J by 2 bases, with 19 bases left in between. CDR3 length: 16 amino acids. This CDR3 reads CASTAGKLTPTDTQYF. The DNA for the CDR3 is TGTGCCAGCACCGCGGGGAAACTAACCCCCACAGATACGCAGTATTTT.

This chain connects TRBV30 to TRBJ2-3; D not resolved. The CDR3 spans 14 residues. V lost 6 bases to trimming and J lost 5 bases, with 18 bases between them. CDR1 and CDR2 from the germline V gene are GTSNPN and SVGIG (reference sequence). The DNA for the CDR3 is TGTGCCTGCCAGGTTCGCCCTCCCAGAGATACGCAGTATTTT. It encodes CACQVRPPRDTQYF.